The 24 T cell receptor beta chains below were found in one sample sequenced in a study of T cells after yellow fever vaccination. TCRdb re-analysed the 5' RACE reads in MiXCR, keeping a single row per CDR3 protein. This sample has a few hundred thousand distinct CDR3 sequences; roughly 19% occur once, and the top ten carry approximately 14%. Sequencing was performed on PBMCs, taken 15 days after the yellow fever booster vaccination. The receptors originated from a man between 25 and 39 years old who received the YFV17D yellow fever vaccine.

This clonotype was picked up a small number of times. The chain uses TRBV20-1 and TRBJ1-5; D might be TRBD1 (6 bases). The CDR3 extends over 12 amino acids. Germline V gene sequence: CDR1 DFQATT, CDR2 SNEGSKA (reference sequence). V was shortened by 6 bases and J by 5 bases, with 11 bases between the two germline ends. CDR3 region: CSAWEGDQPQHF. DNA for the CDR3: TGCAGTGCCTGGGAGGGGGATCAGCCCCAGCATTTT.

The rearrangement uses TRBV7-9 and TRBJ2-2; D call uncertain. V lost 10 bases to trimming and J lost 5 bases, with 8 bases between them. CDR1 SEHNR and CDR2 FQNEAQ come from the germline V gene (reference sequence). The CDR3 covers 11 residues. The CDR3 DNA reads TGTGCCACCACCTGGACCGGGGAGCTGTTTTTT. Its translation is CATTWTGELFF.

The chain has TRBV5-1 and TRBJ2-7; TRBD1 agrees at 10 bases. After removal of 7 bases from V and 6 bases from J, the junction contained 13 bases not matched to a gene. This CDR3 is 15 amino acids long. In germline, CDR1 is SGHRS, CDR2 YFSETQ. CDR3 in amino acids: CASGFGQGGSGEQYF. CDR3 DNA sequence: TGCGCCAGCGGGTTCGGACAGGGGGGAAGTGGCGAGCAGTACTTC.

CDR3 DNA sequence: TGCGCCAGCAGCTCAAGTCCTAGCGGGAGAACAGATACGCAGTATTTT. Encoded protein: CASSSSPSGRTDTQYF. V gene TRBV5-1 combines with J gene TRBJ2-3, with 10 bases that match TRBD2. This CDR3 has 16 residues. CDR1 SGHRS and CDR2 YFSETQ come from the germline V gene. V lost 3 bases and J lost 3; bases outside the gene matches: 7.

This clonotype was counted between two and nine times. The chain combines TRBV20-1 with TRBJ2-1; possible D gene TRBD1, 5 bases. This CDR3 is 13 amino acids long. Germline V gene lookup returns CDR1 DFQATT and CDR2 SNEGSKA (reference sequence). Trimming shortened V by 6 bases and J by 6 bases, and 15 bases separated the two germline ends. The CDR3 bases are TGCAGTGCCTCACCAGGGCCCAGCAATGAGCAGTTCTTC. This translates into CSASPGPSNEQFF.

There are many counts of this clonotype. V usage is TRBV3-1 and J usage is TRBJ2-5; the match to TRBD1 covers 8 bases. V trimming: 6 bases; J trimming: 2 bases; junction bases outside the gene matches: 2. Per the germline V gene, CDR1 is LGHDT and CDR2 is YNNKEL (reference sequence). The CDR3 has 13 residues. CDR3 loop: CASSHRGQETQYF. The DNA of the CDR3 is TGTGCCAGCAGTCACAGGGGGCAAGAGACCCAGTACTTC.

This clonotype was seen a handful of times. The V gene is TRBV24-1, the J gene TRBJ2-1; D gene ambiguous. From germline, CDR1 is KGHDR and CDR2 SFDVKD. The CDR3 length is 12 residues. The V end lost 9 bases, the J end lost 4 bases, and 9 bases lay between the germline ends. Written as DNA, the CDR3 is TGTGCCACCCAGTCCGGTTACAATGAGCAGTTCTTC. This gives the protein CATQSGYNEQFF.

J is TRBJ2-2 and V is TRBV20-1; D is unresolved. CDR3 length equals 17 residues. Germline V gene sequence: CDR1 DFQATT, CDR2 SNEGSKA (reference sequence). Trimming stripped 2 bases from V and 0 bases from J, with 16 bases between. The CDR3 reads CSARFPLKDSNTGELFF. DNA for the CDR3: TGCAGTGCTAGATTTCCCCTTAAAGATTCGAACACCGGGGAGCTGTTTTTT.

This clonotype has only one observation. The rearrangement uses TRBV5-1 and TRBJ2-1; 8 bases line up with TRBD1. The CDR3 length is 16 residues. CDR1 is SGHRS, CDR2 YFSETQ, per germline. V was pared by 4 bases and J by 6 bases, with 12 bases of the junction left unmatched. The CDR3 reads CASSRTQGVSVNEQFF. CDR3 nucleotides: TGCGCCAGCAGCCGGACACAGGGGGTCTCTGTCAATGAGCAGTTCTTC.

The chain combines TRBV5-1 with TRBJ2-3, with D possibly being TRBD2 (5 bases). This CDR3 comprises 14 residues. Trimming took 7 bases from V and 3 from J, leaving 15 bases between them. Germline CDR1 is SGHRS and CDR2 is YFSETQ. DNA for the CDR3: TGCGCCAGCGGTGAGCGGAAAGGAACAGATACGCAGTATTTT. The encoded protein is CASGERKGTDTQYF. Using reference TRBV5-1 and TRBJ2-3 for the parts outside the CDR3, the full variable domain is KAGVTQTPRYLIKTRGQQVTLSCSPISGHRSVSWYQQTPGQGLQFLFEYFSETQRNKGNFPGRFSGRQFSNSRSEMNVSTLELGDSALYLCASGERKGTDTQYFGPGTRLTVL.

The genes are TRBV10-3 and TRBJ2-5; 13 bases align to TRBD2. This CDR3 contains 16 residues. Germline loops: CDR1 ENHRY, CDR2 SYGVKD. The ends lost 4 bases at V and 4 bases at J; junction bases unmatched: 6. Here the CDR3 DNA reads TGTGCCATCAGTGGGACTAGCGGGAGCGGAGGAGAGACCCAGTACTTC. Residues: CAISGTSGSGGETQYF.

The V gene is TRBV7-8, the J gene TRBJ2-5, with TRBD1 identical over 10 bases. The V segment lost 5 bases and the J segment 5 bases; nucleotides outside the gene matches: 8. This CDR3 is 15 amino acids long. The germline CDR1 and CDR2 sequences are SGHVS and FQNEAQ. DNA of the CDR3: TGTGCCAGCAGCCTGAGGACAGGGGGAAGCGAGACCCAGTACTTC. Its translation is CASSLRTGGSETQYF.

The DNA for the CDR3 is TGTGCCAGCAGCTCACCTAGCCTTGAGCAGTTCTTC. Translated, it gives CASSSPSLEQFF. J is TRBJ2-1 and V is TRBV5-4; tentative D call: TRBD2 (5 bases). The ends were cut back, 3 bases at V and 9 bases at J, with 10 bases in the middle. This CDR3 has 12 amino acids. Germline loops: CDR1 SGHNT, CDR2 YYREEE (reference sequence). The complete variable domain, with remaining parts taken from reference TRBV5-4 and TRBJ2-1, reads ETGVTQSPTHLIKTRGQQVTLRCSSQSGHNTVSWYQQALGQGPQFIFQYYREEENGRGNFPPRFSGLQFPNYSSELNVNALELDDSALYLCASSSPSLEQFFGPGTRLTVL.

This rearrangement joins TRBV6-4 to TRBJ2-2; maybe TRBD1 (6 bases). CDR1 MRHNA and CDR2 SNTAGT come from the germline V gene. This CDR3 is built from 15 residues. V dropped 4 bases and J dropped 3 bases, with 12 bases sitting between them. The CDR3 reads CASSVGDTYTGELFF. CDR3 bases: TGTGCCAGCAGTGTTGGGGACACCTACACCGGGGAGCTGTTTTTT.

This clonotype was seen more than once but under ten times. V gene TRBV5-1 combines with J gene TRBJ2-3; D uncertain. The CDR3 runs to 15 residues. Trimming removed 2 bases at V and 1 base at J, with 11 bases between. Germline CDR1 reads SGHRS; CDR2 reads YFSETQ. The CDR3 DNA follows: TGCGCCAGCAGCTTCCCGGATCCGCGCACAGATACGCAGTATTTT. This codes for CASSFPDPRTDTQYF.

V is TRBV6-5 and J is TRBJ2-1; D may be TRBD2 (7 bases). The CDR3 spans 15 residues. Germline values: CDR1 MNHEY, CDR2 SVGAGI. V lost 3 bases and J lost 4, with 13 bases in between. This CDR3 reads CASSYGRGLYNEQFF. CDR3 DNA sequence: TGTGCCAGCAGTTATGGCAGGGGACTATACAATGAGCAGTTCTTC.

A few counts support this clonotype. The chain joins TRBV7-2 to TRBJ2-4, with TRBD2 matching 8 bases. V trimming: 1 base; J trimming: 16 bases; junction bases outside the gene matches: 9. The CDR3 contains 13 residues. Germline CDR1 reads SGHTA; CDR2 reads FQGNSA. The CDR3 bases are TGTGCCAGCAGCTTAGGCGGGAGGCCATTTCTCTACTTC. Translating gives CASSLGGRPFLYF.

This chain links TRBV20-1 with TRBJ2-1; D gene unclear. The CDR3 totals 12 residues. Germline values: CDR1 DFQATT, CDR2 SNEGSKA (reference sequence). The germline V and J ends were trimmed by 3 bases and 11 bases, with 14 bases remaining between them. Here the CDR3 reads CSARPRRDKQFF. In DNA, the CDR3 is TGCAGTGCTAGGCCGCGGCGCGATAAGCAGTTCTTC.

The rearrangement links TRBV24-1 to TRBJ2-5; TRBD2 matches at 9 bases. The V segment lost 2 bases and the J segment 7 bases; nucleotides outside the gene matches: 10. CDR1 is KGHDR and CDR2 is SFDVKD in the germline V gene. CDR3 length: 16 amino acids. CDR3 sequence reads: CATSDSLREGPSTQYF. The CDR3 DNA is TGTGCCACCAGTGATTCCCTGCGGGAGGGCCCCTCGACCCAGTACTTC.

In this sample, this clonotype turned up many times. The V gene is TRBV20-1, the J gene TRBJ2-3, with D unclear. Trimming took off 7 bases at V and 0 bases at J, with 11 bases between the two ends. The germline gives CDR1 DFQATT, CDR2 SNEGSKA (reference sequence). CDR3 length: 13 amino acids. CDR3 sequence (DNA): TGCAGTGTCTCTCAGTATAGCACAGATACGCAGTATTTT. This sequence encodes CSVSQYSTDTQYF.

DNA for the CDR3: TGTGCCAGCAGCTTAAGGGCCAGGGGTGCGGGAGTAGGCACCGGGGAGCTGTTTTTT. This gives the protein CASSLRARGAGVGTGELFF. The chain combines TRBV7-3 with TRBJ2-2; maybe TRBD2 (7 bases). Between the trimmed V and J ends, which lost 1 base and 4 bases, there was a span of 22 bases. Looked up from germline, CDR1 is SGHTA and CDR2 is FQGTGA. The CDR3 consists of 19 residues. The full variable domain, its missing parts supplied by reference TRBV7-3 and TRBJ2-2, is GAGVSQTPSNKVTEKGKYVELRCDPISGHTALYWYRQSLGQGPEFLIYFQGTGAADDSGLPNDRFFAVRPEGSVSTLKIQRTERGDSAVYLCASSLRARGAGVGTGELFFGEGSRLTVL.

This clonotype was detected only a few times. This sequence joins TRBV4-2 and TRBJ2-1, with 9 positions matching TRBD2. Per the germline V gene, CDR1 is LGHNA and CDR2 is YNFKEQ. The CDR3 is 14 amino acids. V gave up 7 bases and J gave up 5 bases; unmatched junction bases: 6. The CDR3 spells CASNHAGGNNEQFF. In DNA form, the CDR3 reads TGTGCCAGCAACCATGCGGGAGGGAACAATGAGCAGTTCTTC.

This chain links TRBV6-5 with TRBJ2-1; no reliable D call. V shed 2 bases and J shed 4 bases, with 12 bases lying between them. This CDR3 spans 15 amino acids. Per the germline V gene, CDR1 is MNHEY and CDR2 is SVGAGI. The CDR3 region has the DNA TGTGCCAGCAGTTACCTGGAGACGGGTTACAATGAGCAGTTCTTC. Protein product: CASSYLETGYNEQFF.

In its sample, this clonotype was seen a few times. The chain joins TRBV9 to TRBJ1-5; D is ambiguous. Trimming pared 0 bases from V and 4 bases from J, leaving 5 bases between. Germline V lookup: CDR1 SGDLS, CDR2 YYNGEE. The CDR3 length is 13 residues. The chain's CDR3 is CASSVDGNQPQHF. In nucleotides, the CDR3 is TGTGCCAGCAGCGTAGACGGGAATCAGCCCCAGCATTTT. Supplemented by reference TRBV9 and TRBJ1-5, the full variable domain reads DSGVTQTPKHLITATGQRVTLRCSPRSGDLSVYWYQQSLDQGLQFLIQYYNGEERAKGNILERFSAQQFPDLHSELNLSSLELGDSALYFCASSVDGNQPQHFGDGTRLSIL.